This is a list of T cell receptor beta chains from one sample in a study of shared clonotypes between healthy human individuals. This table comes from immunoSEQ multiplex PCR, and its TCRdb copy is limited to in-frame clones, with some not included. The sample holds over 2,000,000 clones, just over 90% seen once. Input material: naive CD8+ T cells from PBMCs. All receptors come from a man aged 18 to 29 in good health. Some clones in this sample may be carry-over from other donors' samples. CDR3s leave out the opening cysteine and the closing phenylalanine or tryptophan. Fields, in order: CDR3 length, J gene, V gene, clone size, CDR3 protein. Not every row has a clone size; where given, it reads once, few, many or a size class.

11,TRBJ2-1,TRBV7-9,-,ASSPRDARGQF
14,TRBJ1-1,TRBV19,-,ASSIDHGGQNTEAF
12,TRBJ2-7,TRBV6-5,-,ASRTAGGPYEQY
12,TRBJ2-7,TRBV7-2,once,ASKGLIADYEQY
11,TRBJ2-7,TRBV19,-,ASSRQIRNEQY
11,TRBJ1-1,TRBV6-5,-,ASSYDRNTEAF
11,TRBJ1-2,TRBV30,-,AWSYRGNYGYT
13,TRBJ1-1,TRBV6-5,-,ASSYSRTANTEAF
12,TRBJ2-7,TRBV27,-,ASSYRTGTYEQY
13,TRBJ1-5,TRBV2,-,ASSVIGSVGQPQH
12,TRBJ1-1,TRBV4-1,few,ASSQDLGSTEAF
15,TRBJ2-5,TRBV28,once,ASSHALYRTYQETQY
14,TRBJ1-4,TRBV11-2,-,ASSLDPGTLPEKLF
15,TRBJ2-1,TRBV7-2,-,ASSPGPGLAGDNEQF
15,TRBJ1-1,TRBV7-9,-,ASSSPSSELMNTEAF
14,TRBJ2-7,TRBV7-9,-,ASSQGVTASMGEQY
13,TRBJ2-5,TRBV11-2,-,ASSLGYRQRETQY
13,TRBJ2-1,TRBV6-6,-,ASSYSREGLNEQF
15,TRBJ2-2,TRBV18,-,ASSPLPGQGVPGELF
11,TRBJ1-1,TRBV12-5,-,ASGFFGAPEAF
15,TRBJ1-5,TRBV28,-,ASRLRTGDYSNQPQH
12,TRBJ2-2,TRBV18,-,ASSPPPGTGELF
11,TRBJ2-2,TRBV29-1,-,SVVRGNTGELF
15,TRBJ2-7,TRBV18,-,ASSPSAFGGRIDEQY
14,TRBJ2-1,TRBV7-2,-,ASSDTSGRLYNEQF
12,TRBJ1-1,TRBV11-3,-,ASSPRGSSTEAF
18,TRBJ2-2,TRBV4-1,once,ASSQGLDISRLAGTGELF
14,TRBJ2-7,TRBV21-1,-,ATLTRQHTFPYEQY
11,TRBJ2-7,TRBV7-9,-,ASSLDRVYEQY
11,TRBJ2-1,TRBV7-2,-,ASSLGTDNEQF
14,TRBJ1-1,TRBV6-5,few,ASSYSSGETYTEAF
15,TRBJ2-7,TRBV7-8,-,ASSRLAGGPSTYEQY
9,TRBJ2-7,TRBV10-3,-,AISESAEQY
12,TRBJ2-7,TRBV2,-,ASSRTSERYEQY
12,TRBJ1-1,TRBV10-1,-,ASRTGGMNTEAF
12,TRBJ2-5,TRBV6-1,once,ASSPGAGEETQY
9,TRBJ2-7,TRBV2,-,ATAGVYEQY
13,TRBJ1-6,TRBV11-2,-,ASSLESSYNSPLH
12,TRBJ2-7,TRBV5-6,-,ASSPTGVGDEQY
15,TRBJ1-2,TRBV10-3,-,AISAPGDRGLNYGYT
13,TRBJ1-5,TRBV18,-,ASSPGQVNYQPQH
13,TRBJ2-3,TRBV25-1,-,ASSEWGSGMDTQY
12,TRBJ2-7,TRBV7-8,once,ASSLGASTYEQY
14,TRBJ2-7,TRBV7-8,-,ASSFLSGSPPYEQY
12,TRBJ2-7,TRBV4-3,-,ASSQGTSSYEQY
14,TRBJ2-3,TRBV5-8,-,ASSLVPDSSTDTQY
12,TRBJ2-1,TRBV19,-,ASSPSRGGREQF